Shown below are 15 T cell receptor beta chains from a single sample sequenced in a study of blood T cell repertoires in COVID-19. The repertoire was sequenced with immunoSEQ multiplex PCR; TCRdb's copy has only in-frame clones and lacks some. The sample yields 130,000 or so clones, 85% to 90% seen once. Sample: peripheral blood. These receptors were obtained from a woman aged 55-69 years with acute or convalescent COVID-19.

This sequence joins TRBV30 and TRBJ2-7, with 10 bases matching TRBD2. The V gene end was trimmed by 2 bases and the J gene end by 8 bases; junction bases not matched to a gene: 9. Germline V gives CDR1 GTSNPN, CDR2 SVGIG (reference sequence). CDR3 size: 14 residues. The CDR3 here is CAWSSGLAPLQQYF. CDR3 nucleotides: TGTGCCTGGAGTTCGGGACTAGCGCCCCTCCAGCAGTACTTC.

This chain joins TRBV3-1 (or the pseudogene TRBV3-2) and TRBJ2-5; TRBD2 aligns across 8 bases. CDR1 LGHDT and CDR2 YNNKEL come from the germline V gene (reference sequence). The CDR3 runs to 16 residues. The J segment lost 1 base and the V segment lost 4 bases, leaving 8 bases of the junction unmatched. DNA of the CDR3: TGTGCCAGCAGCCCGCAGGCGGGGGGTCCCCAAGAGACCCAGTACTTC. This sequence encodes CASSPQAGGPQETQYF.

As concerns this clone: Since a much larger clone is just one base distant, this may be a read error. V and J are TRBV14 and TRBJ1-1, with D hard to call. Trimming cost V 0 bases and J 4 bases, with 6 bases left between them. The CDR3 is 13 amino acids. Per the germline V gene, CDR1 is SGHDN and CDR2 is FVKESK. The CDR3 DNA reads as TGTGCCAGCAGCCAAGATCCCGGCACTGAAGCTTTCTTT. It codes for CASSQDPGTEAFF. Together with reference TRBV14 and TRBJ1-1, the CDR3 gives the full variable domain: EAGVTQFPSHSVIEKGQTVTLRCDPISGHDNLYWYRRVMGKEIKFLLHFVKESKQDESGMPNNRFLAERTGGTYSTLKVQPAELEDSGVYFCASSQDPGTEAFFGQGTRLTVV.

This chain connects TRBV7-6 to TRBJ2-3; 8 bases are a match to TRBD2. CDR1 and CDR2 from the germline V gene are SGHVS and FNYEAQ. The CDR3 is 16 residues long. After removal of 1 base from V and 2 bases from J, the junction contained 5 bases not matched to a gene. The CDR3 here is CASSLGSGGDTDTQYF. CDR3 nucleotides: TGTGCCAGCAGCTTAGGGTCCGGGGGGGACACAGATACGCAGTATTTT. Combining the CDR3 with reference TRBV7-6 and TRBJ2-3 gives the whole variable domain GAGVSQSPRYKVTKRGQDVALRCDPISGHVSLYWYRQALGQGPEFLTYFNYEAQQDKSGLPNDRFSAERPEGSISTLTIQRTEQRDSAMYRCASSLGSGGDTDTQYFGPGTRLTVL.

This rearrangement joins TRBV7-6 to TRBJ2-5; 10 bases align to TRBD1. The germline gives CDR1 SGHVS, CDR2 FNYEAQ. V shed 8 bases and J 4 bases; nucleotides not matched to a gene: 7. This CDR3 region has 14 residues. CDR3 sequence (DNA): TGTGCCAGCCGGGGGACAGGGGTTTCAGAGACCCAGTACTTC. Residues: CASRGTGVSETQYF.

The chain employs TRBV5-6 and TRBJ2-3; D perhaps matches TRBD2 (6 bases). The V end was cut by 0 bases, the J end by 0 bases, with 11 bases between. Germline V gene sequence: CDR1 SGHDT, CDR2 YYEEEE. The length of the CDR3 is 16 residues. This CDR3 reads CASSLGLVGSTDTQYF. For the CDR3, the DNA is TGTGCCAGCAGCTTGGGACTAGTCGGTAGCACAGATACGCAGTATTTT.

DNA for the CDR3: TGTGCCAGCAGCTCCGCGACGGGCTATGGCTACACCTTC. Residues: CASSSATGYGYTF. This sequence joins TRBV2 and TRBJ1-2, with D uncertain. This CDR3 region has 13 residues. The V gene's germline CDR1 is SNHLY and CDR2 FYNNEI. Between the trimmed V and J ends, which lost 6 bases and 4 bases, there was a span of 12 bases.

The gene calls are TRBV14 and TRBJ1-6, with TRBD1 identical over 8 bases. The CDR3 runs 16 residues. V was pared by 4 bases and J by 7 bases, with 9 bases of the junction left unmatched. Germline values: CDR1 SGHDN, CDR2 FVKESK. The CDR3 DNA reads as TGTGCCAGCAGCCTAACAGGGGGAGGGGGAAATTCACCCCTCCACTTT. Translated, it gives CASSLTGGGGNSPLHF.

The chain has TRBV6-5 and TRBJ1-1, with no clear D. Germline V gene sequence: CDR1 MNHEY, CDR2 SVGAGI. The CDR3 is made up of 14 amino acids. V lost 0 bases and J lost 2, with 7 bases in between. Here the CDR3 reads CASSYSLINTEAFF. In DNA, the CDR3 is TGTGCCAGCAGTTACTCCCTAATTAACACTGAAGCTTTCTTT.

A single count supports this clone. The chain joins TRBV5-5 to TRBJ2-2; no definite D call. The CDR3 has 14 amino acids. Trimming left V 0 bases short and J 5 bases short, with 8 bases between. Germline V gene sequence: CDR1 SGHKS, CDR2 YYEKEE (reference sequence). The CDR3 protein is CASSLVVATGELFF. CDR3 in DNA: TGTGCCAGCAGCTTGGTCGTGGCAACCGGGGAGCTGTTTTTT.

This clone was seen more than once but under ten times. The CDR3 DNA follows: TGTGCCAGCAGCTTATCCCAGACAGGCTTCTCCGAGCAGTACTTC. Protein: CASSLSQTGFSEQYF. This sequence joins TRBV7-9 and TRBJ2-7; possible D gene TRBD1, 6 bases. Germline CDR1 and CDR2: SEHNR and FQNEAQ (reference sequence). V dropped 2 bases and J dropped 6 bases, with 17 bases sitting between them. The CDR3 length is 15 residues.

The chain employs TRBV4-1 and TRBJ2-1, with no clear D. Trimming left V 0 bases short and J 4 bases short, with 7 bases between. The CDR3 is 14 amino acids. CDR1 is MGHRA and CDR2 is YSYEKL in the germline V gene. DNA for the CDR3: TGCGCCAGCAGCCAAGATTTAGAATACAATGAGCAGTTCTTC. Translated: CASSQDLEYNEQFF.

This chain links TRBV5-4 with TRBJ1-6; 9 bases match TRBD1. J gave up 2 bases and V 4 bases, and 7 bases lay outside the gene matches. CDR3 length equals 17 residues. Germline lookup yields CDR1 SGHNT and CDR2 YYREEE (reference sequence). CDR3 region: CASSVGQGRAYNSPLHF. Written as DNA, the CDR3 is TGTGCCAGCAGCGTAGGACAGGGGAGAGCCTATAATTCACCCCTCCACTTT.

V gene TRBV11-1 combines with J gene TRBJ2-7; weak D call: TRBD1 (6 bases). This CDR3 comprises 14 residues. Germline CDR1 reads SGHAT; CDR2 reads FQDESV (reference sequence). Trimming took off 2 bases at V and 6 bases at J, with 14 bases between the two ends. The CDR3 is CASSLSTTGSEQYF. As DNA, the CDR3 is TGTGCCAGCAGCTTATCGACCACAGGGTCCGAGCAGTACTTC.

This clone was observed a single time. This chain links TRBV10-2 with TRBJ1-1; 9 bases agree with TRBD1. The CDR3 extends over 14 amino acids. The V segment lost 2 bases and the J segment 12 bases; nucleotides outside the gene matches: 10. Germline CDR1 WSHSY, CDR2 SAAADI. DNA of the CDR3: TGCGCCAGCAGTGAGACAGGGGGACAGGGAAGGACTTTCTTT. Translating gives CASSETGGQGRTFF.